This T cell receptor (beta chain) was sequenced in a study of early T cells in non-severe SARS-CoV-2 infection. For the study at large: The input, bulk RNA from unsorted whole blood, was sequenced, and chains were unpaired.

Molecules of cDNA were individually given unique molecular identifiers that were attached to them. Each CDR3 protein gets one entry after TCRdb re-called the 5' RACE reads with MiXCR. This sample has 55,000 to 75,000 distinct CDR3 sequences, with roughly 8.8% found just once. The germline V and J ends were trimmed by 3 bases and 2 bases, with 9 bases remaining between them. The CDR3 contains 14 residues. This clonotype has at least ten counts. Its target is unknown. General observations from the study: In VDJdb matching, anti-spike CD8 responses were favored while private and CD4 specificities went missing.

The source of this sequence is an adult who was a healthcare worker with PCR-confirmed SARS-CoV-2 infection or an uninfected control (not recorded which). Sequences were obtained from whole blood. The V call is TRBV12-3 or TRBV12-4, the J call TRBJ2-3; the D gene could be TRBD1 or TRBD2 (5 bases each). CDR3 bases: TGTGCCAGCAGTTTGGCCGGGACCACAGATACGCAGTATTTT. Translating gives CASSLAGTTDTQYF.